One sample yielded the 18 T cell receptor beta chains listed below, sequenced in a study of cytomegalovirus exposure and HLA in healthy donors. PCR was performed using 60 Vbeta and 13 Jbeta primers. This table comes from immunoSEQ multiplex PCR, and its TCRdb copy is limited to in-frame clones, with some not included. The sample contains some 97,000 clones, 60% to 80% of which appear only once. Sequencing was carried out using PBMCs. Receptors originate from a woman aged 18 to 35 in good health and CMV-seropositive.

The chain recombines TRBV7-8 with TRBJ1-5, with a tentative D call TRBD1 (6 bases). V lost 4 bases and J lost 4, with 8 bases in between. The germline V gene has CDR1 SGHVS and CDR2 FQNEAQ. The CDR3 has 13 amino acids. The CDR3 DNA sequence: TGTGCCAGCAGCTCTGACAGGAATCAGCCCCAGCATTTT. This translates into CASSSDRNQPQHF.

The chain recombines TRBV7-9 with TRBJ1-1; D gene ambiguous. Germline loops: CDR1 SEHNR, CDR2 FQNEAQ (reference sequence). CDR3 length equals 15 residues. V was trimmed by 5 bases and J by 5 bases, leaving 18 bases between them. The CDR3: CASSPSSERRTEAFF. The CDR3 DNA is TGTGCCAGCAGCCCTAGCTCGGAACGGCGGACTGAAGCTTTCTTT.

The chain recombines TRBV28 with TRBJ1-5, with D perhaps TRBD1 (5 bases). Trimming took 4 bases from V and 6 from J, leaving 19 bases between them. In germline, CDR1 is MDHEN, CDR2 SYDVKM. The CDR3 runs to 16 residues. The CDR3 DNA reads as TGTGCCAGCAGTTCGCCCGCAGGGATATTCGGTCAGCCCCAGCATTTT. This encodes CASSSPAGIFGQPQHF. Full variable domain (rest looked up from reference TRBV28 and TRBJ1-5): DVKVTQSSRYLVKRTGEKVFLECVQDMDHENMFWYRQDPGLGLRLIYFSYDVKMKEKGDIPEGYSVSREKKERFSLILESASTNQTSMYLCASSSPAGIFGQPQHFGDGTRLSIL.

The gene calls are TRBV6-4 and TRBJ2-3; 10 positions agree with TRBD2. Germline assignment: CDR1 MRHNA and CDR2 SNTAGT. The CDR3 contains 15 residues. Trimming cost V 5 bases and J 6 bases; bases outside gene matches: 8. CDR3: CASSSLAGESDTQYF. The CDR3 nucleotides are TGTGCCAGCAGTAGTCTAGCGGGAGAATCGGATACGCAGTATTTT.

The J gene is TRBJ2-5, the V gene TRBV9, with 9 nucleotides matching TRBD2. V gave up 8 bases and J gave up 5 bases; unmatched junction bases: 13. In germline, CDR1 is SGDLS, CDR2 YYNGEE. The CDR3 is made up of 15 amino acids. CDR3 loop: CASSSTRSGSETQYF. As DNA, the CDR3 is TGTGCCAGTTCCTCGACCCGTAGCGGGAGCGAGACCCAGTACTTC.

This chain uses TRBV9 with TRBJ1-4; a weak D match, TRBD1 (6 bases). The CDR3 has 17 amino acids. V was pared by 0 bases and J by 4 bases, with 16 bases between. CDR1 SGDLS and CDR2 YYNGEE come from the germline V gene. CDR3 loop: CASSVVAEWGLNEKLFF. The CDR3 nucleotides read TGTGCCAGCAGCGTAGTCGCCGAATGGGGGCTTAATGAAAAACTGTTTTTT.

The chain employs TRBV23-1 and TRBJ2-5; D is perhaps TRBD1 (5 bases). TRBV23-1 is an ORF; its function is uncertain. This CDR3 is built from 16 residues. V was cut by 3 bases and J by 3 bases, with 17 bases left in between. The CDR3 region is CASSHMAGRGKETQYF. CDR3 sequence (DNA): TGCGCCAGCAGTCATATGGCCGGAAGGGGAAAAGAGACCCAGTACTTC.

This chain joins TRBV28 and TRBJ2-1; possible D gene TRBD2, 6 bases. CDR3 length equals 16 residues. Trimming took off 3 bases at V and 8 bases at J, with 20 bases between the two ends. Germline values: CDR1 MDHEN, CDR2 SYDVKM. The CDR3 spells CASSFARNSGGDEQFF. As DNA, the CDR3 is TGTGCCAGCAGTTTTGCGCGGAACAGCGGAGGGGATGAGCAGTTCTTC.

The gene calls are TRBV5-1 and TRBJ1-1; 9 nucleotides align to TRBD1. The CDR3 is 19 amino acids. V dropped 2 bases and J dropped 4; count of bases not matched to a gene: 18. Germline CDR1 reads SGHRS; CDR2 reads YFSETQ. The CDR3 here is CASSFSPPSTGGGSTEAFF. CDR3 DNA sequence: TGCGCCAGCAGCTTCTCACCGCCCTCGACAGGGGGAGGGAGCACTGAAGCTTTCTTT.

The rearrangement joins TRBV15 to TRBJ2-6; the D gene is possibly TRBD1 (6 bases). Germline CDR1 is LNHNV and CDR2 is YYDKDF (reference sequence). V dropped 2 bases and J dropped 4 bases, with 9 bases sitting between them. The CDR3 length is 15 residues. The CDR3 here is CATSRNRAGANVLTF. The CDR3 DNA reads as TGTGCCACCAGCAGAAACAGGGCCGGGGCCAACGTCCTGACTTTC. Supplemented by reference TRBV15 and TRBJ2-6, the full variable domain reads DAMVIQNPRYQVTQFGKPVTLSCSQTLNHNVMYWYQQKSSQAPKLLFHYYDKDFNNEADTPDNFQSRRPNTSFCFLDIRSPGLGDTAMYLCATSRNRAGANVLTFGAGSRLTVL.

This clone is a singleton in its sample. V gene TRBV6-5 combines with J gene TRBJ1-3; 7 nucleotides line up with TRBD1. The germline V gene encodes CDR1 MNHEY and CDR2 SVGAGI. CDR3 length: 15 amino acids. Unmatched junction bases numbered 5, after V lost 6 bases and J lost 0 bases. CDR3 DNA sequence: TGTGCCAGCAGGCCCGGGACAGCCTCTGGAAACACCATATATTTT. This translates into CASRPGTASGNTIYF.

The J gene is TRBJ2-2, the V gene TRBV7-2; 9 nucleotides agree with TRBD1. Germline CDR1 reads SGHTA; CDR2 reads FQGNSA. This CDR3 is 16 amino acids long. Trimming at V came to 5 bases and at J to 6 bases, leaving 10 bases not matched to a gene. In DNA, the CDR3 is TGTGCCAGCAGCCTTCAGACAGGGGGGAATTCCGGGGAGCTGTTTTTT. It specifies CASSLQTGGNSGELFF.

This CDR3 is CASSLAVDTQYF. CDR3 coding DNA: TGTGCCAGCAGCTTAGCCGTGGATACGCAGTATTTT. The V and J genes are TRBV7-6 and TRBJ2-3; D not resolved. This CDR3 is 12 amino acids long. Trimming took 0 bases from V and 6 from J, leaving 4 bases between them. From germline, CDR1 is SGHVS and CDR2 FNYEAQ.

The chain combines TRBV21-1 with TRBJ2-5; the tabulated D call, TRBD2, remains unverified against the DNA. TRBV21-1 is a listed pseudogene. The CDR3 runs to 14 residues. In DNA, the CDR3 is TGTGCCAGCATCAATCGTCCGTACCAAGAGACCCAGTACTTC. Encoded protein: CASINRPYQETQYF.

The V gene is TRBV18, the J gene TRBJ1-1; D not certain. V shed 4 bases and J shed 0 bases, with 6 bases lying between them. Per the germline V gene, CDR1 is KGHSH and CDR2 is LQKENI. This CDR3 has 13 residues. CDR3 loop: CASSLAMNTEAFF. The CDR3 DNA reads TGTGCCAGCTCACTCGCTATGAACACTGAAGCTTTCTTT.

This chain joins TRBV9 and TRBJ1-1; D remains ambiguous. The V end was cut by 4 bases, the J end by 8 bases, with 12 bases between. CDR1 is SGDLS and CDR2 is YYNGEE in the germline V gene. The CDR3 loop spans 12 amino acids. This chain's CDR3 is CASSQGPGEAFF. In DNA form, the CDR3 reads TGTGCCAGCAGCCAAGGGCCGGGGGAAGCTTTCTTT.

The sample holds many counts of this clone. Other DNA sequences within the sample encode an identical CDR3. This sequence joins TRBV10-3 and TRBJ2-1; 12 positions agree with TRBD2. This CDR3 has 14 residues. The junction had 0 bases not matched to a gene; V was cut back by 4 bases and J by 5 bases. CDR1 and CDR2 from the germline V gene are ENHRY and SYGVKD. CDR3 bases: TGTGCCATCAGTGGACTAGCGGGGGACAATGAGCAGTTCTTC. Its protein product is CAISGLAGDNEQFF.

The chain joins TRBV5-1 to TRBJ2-7; 8 bases align to TRBD2. The junction had 13 bases not matched to a gene; V was cut back by 2 bases and J by 3 bases. The CDR3 has 17 residues. From germline, CDR1 is SGHRS and CDR2 YFSETQ. This chain's CDR3 is CASSFRDQREGDYEQYF. Here the CDR3 DNA reads TGCGCCAGCAGCTTCCGGGACCAACGGGAGGGGGACTACGAGCAGTACTTC.